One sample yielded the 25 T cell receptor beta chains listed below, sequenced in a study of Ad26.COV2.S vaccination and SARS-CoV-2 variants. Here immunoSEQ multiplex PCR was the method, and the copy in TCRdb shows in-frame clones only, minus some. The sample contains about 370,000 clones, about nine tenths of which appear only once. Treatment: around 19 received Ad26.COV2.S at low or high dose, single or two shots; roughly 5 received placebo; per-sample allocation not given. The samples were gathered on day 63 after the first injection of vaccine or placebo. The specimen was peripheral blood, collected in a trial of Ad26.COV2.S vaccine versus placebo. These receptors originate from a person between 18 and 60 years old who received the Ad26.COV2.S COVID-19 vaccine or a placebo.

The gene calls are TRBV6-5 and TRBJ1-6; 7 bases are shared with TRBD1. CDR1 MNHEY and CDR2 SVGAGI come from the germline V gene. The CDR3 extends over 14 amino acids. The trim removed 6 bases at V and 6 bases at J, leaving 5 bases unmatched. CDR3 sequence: CASRGDSTNSPLHF. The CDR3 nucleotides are TGTGCCAGCAGGGGGGACAGCACTAATTCACCCCTCCACTTT.

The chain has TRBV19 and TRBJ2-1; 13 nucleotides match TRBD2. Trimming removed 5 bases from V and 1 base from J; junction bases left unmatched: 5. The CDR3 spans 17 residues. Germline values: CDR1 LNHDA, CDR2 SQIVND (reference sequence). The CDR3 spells CASSLGLAGYSYNEQFF. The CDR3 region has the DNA TGTGCCAGTAGTCTGGGACTAGCGGGGTATTCCTACAATGAGCAGTTCTTC.

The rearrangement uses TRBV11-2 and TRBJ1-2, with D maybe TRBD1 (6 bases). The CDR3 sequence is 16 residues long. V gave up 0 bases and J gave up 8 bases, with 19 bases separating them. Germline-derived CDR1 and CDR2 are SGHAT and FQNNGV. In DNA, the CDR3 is TGTGCCAGCAGCTTAGAGGGGATTCGGGGGCGCGGGGGCTACACCTTC. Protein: CASSLEGIRGRGGYTF.

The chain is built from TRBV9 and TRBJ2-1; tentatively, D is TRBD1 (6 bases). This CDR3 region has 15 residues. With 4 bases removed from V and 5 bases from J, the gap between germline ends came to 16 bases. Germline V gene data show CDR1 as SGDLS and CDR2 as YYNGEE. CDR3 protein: CASSPTLRGDNEQFF. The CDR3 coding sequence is TGTGCCAGCAGCCCCACTCTCAGGGGAGACAATGAGCAGTTCTTC.

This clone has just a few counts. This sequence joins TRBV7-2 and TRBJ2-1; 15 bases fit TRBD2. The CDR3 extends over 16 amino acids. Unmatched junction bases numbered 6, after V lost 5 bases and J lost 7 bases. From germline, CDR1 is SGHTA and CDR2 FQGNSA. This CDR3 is CASSPRTSGGGNEQFF. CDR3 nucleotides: TGTGCCAGCAGCCCCCGGACTAGCGGGGGGGGGAATGAGCAGTTCTTC.

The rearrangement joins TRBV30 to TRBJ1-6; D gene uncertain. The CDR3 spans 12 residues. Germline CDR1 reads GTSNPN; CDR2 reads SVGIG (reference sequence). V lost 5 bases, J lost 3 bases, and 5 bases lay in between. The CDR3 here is CAWDYYNSPLHF. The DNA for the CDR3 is TGTGCCTGGGACTACTATAATTCACCCCTCCACTTT. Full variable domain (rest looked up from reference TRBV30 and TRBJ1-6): SQTIHQWPATLVQPVGSPLSLECTVEGTSNPNLYWYRQAAGRGLQLLFYSVGIGQISSEVPQNLSASRPQDRQFILSSKKLLLSDSGFYLCAWDYYNSPLHFGNGTRLTVT.

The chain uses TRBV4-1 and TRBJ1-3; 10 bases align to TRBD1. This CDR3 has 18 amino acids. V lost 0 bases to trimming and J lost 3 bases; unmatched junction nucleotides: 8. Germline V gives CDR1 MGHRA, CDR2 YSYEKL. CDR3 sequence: CASSQDGGQGISGNTIYF. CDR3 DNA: TGCGCCAGCAGCCAAGATGGGGGACAGGGGATAAGTGGAAACACCATATATTTT.

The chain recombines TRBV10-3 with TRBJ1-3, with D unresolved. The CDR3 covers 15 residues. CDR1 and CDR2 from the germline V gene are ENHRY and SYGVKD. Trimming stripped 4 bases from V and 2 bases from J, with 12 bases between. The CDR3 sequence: CAISGAFLAGNTIYF. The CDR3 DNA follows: TGTGCCATCAGTGGAGCCTTTCTGGCTGGAAACACCATATATTTT.

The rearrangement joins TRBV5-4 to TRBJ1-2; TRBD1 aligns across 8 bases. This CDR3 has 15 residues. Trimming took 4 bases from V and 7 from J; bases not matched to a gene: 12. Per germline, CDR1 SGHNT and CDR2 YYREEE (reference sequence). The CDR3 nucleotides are TGTGCCAGCAGCGTGAGCCGGGACAGGTTGTTTGGCTACACCTTC. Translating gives CASSVSRDRLFGYTF.

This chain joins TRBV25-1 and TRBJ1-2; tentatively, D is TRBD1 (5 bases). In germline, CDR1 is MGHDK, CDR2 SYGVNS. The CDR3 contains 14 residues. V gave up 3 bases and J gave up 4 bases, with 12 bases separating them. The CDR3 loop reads CASSDRDRGYGYTF. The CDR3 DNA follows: TGTGCCAGCAGTGACCGGGACCGCGGCTATGGCTACACCTTC.

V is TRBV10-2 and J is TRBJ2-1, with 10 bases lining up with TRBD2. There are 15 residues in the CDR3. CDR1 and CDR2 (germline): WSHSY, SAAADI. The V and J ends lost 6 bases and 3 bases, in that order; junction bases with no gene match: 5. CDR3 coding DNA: TGCGCCAGCAGGATAGCGGGGGGCCTCTACAATGAGCAGTTCTTC. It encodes CASRIAGGLYNEQFF.

CDR3 loop: CAIAQGAGVYEQYF. The CDR3 DNA reads as TGTGCCATCGCACAGGGGGCAGGTGTGTACGAGCAGTACTTC. The chain employs TRBV10-3 and TRBJ2-7, with 9 positions matching TRBD1. With 8 bases clipped from V and 4 bases from J, the junction kept 9 bases outside the gene matches. Germline assignment: CDR1 ENHRY and CDR2 SYGVKD. This CDR3 contains 14 residues.

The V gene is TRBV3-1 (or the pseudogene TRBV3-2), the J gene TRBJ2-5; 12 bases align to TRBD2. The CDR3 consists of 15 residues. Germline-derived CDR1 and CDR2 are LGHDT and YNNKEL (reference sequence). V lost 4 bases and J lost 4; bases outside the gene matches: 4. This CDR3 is CASSLRLAGAETQYF. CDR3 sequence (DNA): TGTGCCAGCAGCCTGAGACTAGCGGGGGCAGAGACCCAGTACTTC.

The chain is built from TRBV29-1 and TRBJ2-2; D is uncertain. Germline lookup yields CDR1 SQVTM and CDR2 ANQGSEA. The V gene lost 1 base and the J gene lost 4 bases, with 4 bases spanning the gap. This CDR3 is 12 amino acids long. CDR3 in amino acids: CSVEGGTGELFF. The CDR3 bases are TGCAGCGTTGAAGGGGGCACCGGGGAGCTGTTTTTT.

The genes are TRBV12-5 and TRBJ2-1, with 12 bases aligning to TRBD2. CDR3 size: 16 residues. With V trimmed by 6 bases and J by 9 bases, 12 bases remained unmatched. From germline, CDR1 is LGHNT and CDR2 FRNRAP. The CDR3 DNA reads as TGTGCTAGTGGCCTCGGACTAGCGGGGTTCCGGGGTGAGCAGTTCTTC. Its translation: CASGLGLAGFRGEQFF.

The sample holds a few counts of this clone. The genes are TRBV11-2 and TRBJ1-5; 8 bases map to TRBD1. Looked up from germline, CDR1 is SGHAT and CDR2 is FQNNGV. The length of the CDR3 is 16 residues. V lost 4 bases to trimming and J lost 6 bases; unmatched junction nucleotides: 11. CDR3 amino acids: CASSSGTTGEAQPQHF. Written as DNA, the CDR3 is TGTGCCAGCAGCTCTGGAACGACAGGGGAGGCTCAGCCCCAGCATTTT. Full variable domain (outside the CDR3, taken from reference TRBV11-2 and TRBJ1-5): EAGVAQSPRYKIIEKRQSVAFWCNPISGHATLYWYQQILGQGPKLLIQFQNNGVVDDSQLPKDRFSAERLKGVDSTLKIQPAKLEDSAVYLCASSSGTTGEAQPQHFGDGTRLSIL.

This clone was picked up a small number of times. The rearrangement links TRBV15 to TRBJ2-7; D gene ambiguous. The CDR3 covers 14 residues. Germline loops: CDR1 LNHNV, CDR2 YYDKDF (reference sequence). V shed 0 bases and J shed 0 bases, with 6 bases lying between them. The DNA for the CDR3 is TGTGCCACCAGCAGAGACAGGAGCTCCTACGAGCAGTACTTC. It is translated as CATSRDRSSYEQYF.

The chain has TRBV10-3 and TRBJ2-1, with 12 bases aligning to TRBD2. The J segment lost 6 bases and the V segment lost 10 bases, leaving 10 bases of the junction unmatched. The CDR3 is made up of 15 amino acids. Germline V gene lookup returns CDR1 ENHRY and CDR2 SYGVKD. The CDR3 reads CATQLGLAGINEQFF. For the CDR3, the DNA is TGTGCCACTCAACTTGGACTAGCGGGGATCAATGAGCAGTTCTTC.

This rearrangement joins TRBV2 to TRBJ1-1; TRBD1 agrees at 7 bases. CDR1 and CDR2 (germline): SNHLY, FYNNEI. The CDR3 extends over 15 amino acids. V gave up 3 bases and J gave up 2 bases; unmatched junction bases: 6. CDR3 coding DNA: TGTGCCAGCAGTGACCCCGGGACAGAAAACACTGAAGCTTTCTTT. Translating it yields CASSDPGTENTEAFF.

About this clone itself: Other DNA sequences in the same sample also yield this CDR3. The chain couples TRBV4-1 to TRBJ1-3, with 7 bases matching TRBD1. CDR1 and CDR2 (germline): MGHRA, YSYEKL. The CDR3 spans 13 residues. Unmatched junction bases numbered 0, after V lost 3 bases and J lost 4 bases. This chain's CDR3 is CASSQTGGNTIYF. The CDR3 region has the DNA TGCGCCAGCAGCCAGACAGGGGGAAACACCATATATTTT.

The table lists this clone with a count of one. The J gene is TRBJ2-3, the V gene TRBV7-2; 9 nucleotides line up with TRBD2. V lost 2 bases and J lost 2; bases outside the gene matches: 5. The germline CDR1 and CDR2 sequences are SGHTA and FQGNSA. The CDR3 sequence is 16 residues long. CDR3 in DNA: TGTGCCAGCAGCTTAACAGCGGGGGGCACCACAGATACGCAGTATTTT. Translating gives CASSLTAGGTTDTQYF.

The DNA of the CDR3 is TGTGCCAGCAGCTCGACAGGGAACACTGAAGCTTTCTTT. Amino acid sequence: CASSSTGNTEAFF. This chain connects TRBV11-3 to TRBJ1-1, with D maybe TRBD1 (6 bases). From germline, CDR1 is SGHNT and CDR2 YENEEA. Between the trimmed V and J ends, which lost 4 bases and 1 base, there was a span of 7 bases. The CDR3 is 13 residues long.

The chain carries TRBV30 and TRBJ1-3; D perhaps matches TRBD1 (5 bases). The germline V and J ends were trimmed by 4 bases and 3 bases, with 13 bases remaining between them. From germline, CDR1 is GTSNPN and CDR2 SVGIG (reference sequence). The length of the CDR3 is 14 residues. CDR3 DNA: TGTGCCTGGACCACGTCGGGGGTTGGAAACACCATATATTTT. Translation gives CAWTTSGVGNTIYF.

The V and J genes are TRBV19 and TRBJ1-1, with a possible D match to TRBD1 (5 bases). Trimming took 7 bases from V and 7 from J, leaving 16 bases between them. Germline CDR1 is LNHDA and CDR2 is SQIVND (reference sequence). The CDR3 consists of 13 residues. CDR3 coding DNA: TGTGCCAGTACCGACAGTGGGGGTGTTGAAGCTTTCTTT. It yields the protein CASTDSGGVEAFF.

The CDR3: CASSQGGVVDEQFF. DNA for the CDR3: TGTGCCAGCAGCCAAGGAGGGGTCGTAGATGAGCAGTTCTTC. This chain links TRBV14 with TRBJ2-1; D tentatively fits TRBD1 or TRBD2 (5 bases each). The CDR3 covers 14 residues. V lost 1 base and J lost 8, with 12 bases in between. Germline CDR1 is SGHDN and CDR2 is FVKESK.